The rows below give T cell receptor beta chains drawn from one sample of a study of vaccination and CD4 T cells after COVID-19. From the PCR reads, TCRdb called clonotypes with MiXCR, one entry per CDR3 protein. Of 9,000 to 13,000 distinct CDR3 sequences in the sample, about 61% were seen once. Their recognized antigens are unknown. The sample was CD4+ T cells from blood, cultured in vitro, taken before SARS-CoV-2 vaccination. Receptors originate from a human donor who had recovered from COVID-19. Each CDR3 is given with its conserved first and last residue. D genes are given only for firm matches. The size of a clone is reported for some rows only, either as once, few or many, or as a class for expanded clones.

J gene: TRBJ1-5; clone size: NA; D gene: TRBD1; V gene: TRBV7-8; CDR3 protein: CASSPRRQGSQPQHF; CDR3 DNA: TGTGCCAGCAGCCCCCGCAGACAGGGCAGCCAGCCCCAGCATTTT
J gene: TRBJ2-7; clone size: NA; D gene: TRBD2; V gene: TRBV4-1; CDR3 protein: CASSRGAAGVSYEQYF; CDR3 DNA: TGCGCCAGCAGCCGCGGTGCAGCGGGAGTGTCCTACGAGCAGTACTTC
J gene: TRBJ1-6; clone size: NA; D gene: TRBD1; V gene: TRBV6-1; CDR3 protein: CASKGGNSPLHF; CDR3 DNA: TGTGCCAGCAAAGGGGGCAATTCACCCCTCCACTTT
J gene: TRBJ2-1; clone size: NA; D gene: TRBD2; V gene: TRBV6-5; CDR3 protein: CASSYSGLAGTYNEQFF; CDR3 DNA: TGTGCCAGCAGTTACTCCGGACTAGCGGGGACCTACAATGAGCAGTTCTTC
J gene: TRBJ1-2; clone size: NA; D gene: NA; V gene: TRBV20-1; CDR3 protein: CSALLQVLVRYTF; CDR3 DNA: TGCAGTGCCCTCCTACAAGTCCTGGTCCGCTACACCTTC
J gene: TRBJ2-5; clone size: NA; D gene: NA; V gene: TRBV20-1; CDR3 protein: CSARVLQETQYF; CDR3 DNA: TGCAGTGCTAGGGTGCTCCAAGAGACCCAGTACTTC
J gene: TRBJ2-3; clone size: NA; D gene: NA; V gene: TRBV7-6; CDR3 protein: CASSATTVPAETQYF; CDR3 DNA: TGTGCCAGCAGCGCGACTACTGTCCCGGCAGAGACGCAGTATTTT
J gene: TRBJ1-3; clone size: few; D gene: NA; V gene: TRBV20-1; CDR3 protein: CSAKGGPVDTIYF; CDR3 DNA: TGCAGTGCCAAGGGAGGTCCCGTGGACACCATATATTTT
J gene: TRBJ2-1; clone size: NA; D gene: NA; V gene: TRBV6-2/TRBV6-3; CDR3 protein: CASVRGSSYNEQFF; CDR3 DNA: TGTGCCAGCGTCCGGGGGAGCTCCTACAATGAGCAGTTCTTC
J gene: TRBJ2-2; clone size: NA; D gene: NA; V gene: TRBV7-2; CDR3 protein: CASRAGLQAGELFF; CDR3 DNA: TGTGCCAGCAGAGCAGGATTGCAGGCCGGGGAGCTGTTTTTT
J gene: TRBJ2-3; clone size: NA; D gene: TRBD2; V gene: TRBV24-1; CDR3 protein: CATSDLSGSKSDTQYF; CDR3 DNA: TGTGCCACCAGTGATCTGAGCGGGAGTAAATCGGATACGCAGTATTTT
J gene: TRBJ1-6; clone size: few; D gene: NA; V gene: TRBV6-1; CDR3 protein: CASRDYGNSPLHF; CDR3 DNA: TGTGCCAGCAGGGACTATGGAAATTCACCCCTCCACTTT
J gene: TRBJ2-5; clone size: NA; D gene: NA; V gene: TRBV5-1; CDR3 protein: CASSLVVQETQYF; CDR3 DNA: TGCGCCAGCAGCTTGGTTGTCCAAGAGACCCAGTACTTC
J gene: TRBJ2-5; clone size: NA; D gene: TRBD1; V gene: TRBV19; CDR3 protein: CASSRQGWETQYF; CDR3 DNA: TGTGCCAGTAGTCGACAGGGCTGGGAGACCCAGTACTTC
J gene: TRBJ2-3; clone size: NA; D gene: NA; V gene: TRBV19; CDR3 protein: CASSIMRPDARGNADTQYF; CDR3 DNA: TGTGCCAGTAGTATAATGCGGCCCGACGCTAGGGGTAACGCAGATACGCAGTATTTT
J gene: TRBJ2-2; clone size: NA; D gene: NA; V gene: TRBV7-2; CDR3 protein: CASSLVGRTNTGELFF; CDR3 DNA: TGTGCCAGCAGCTTAGTAGGGCGGACGAACACCGGGGAGCTGTTTTTT
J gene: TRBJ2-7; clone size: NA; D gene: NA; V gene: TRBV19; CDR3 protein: CASSSGPWKGEQYF; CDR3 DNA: TGTGCCAGTAGTTCGGGTCCCTGGAAGGGGGAGCAGTACTTC